This T cell receptor (beta chain) originates from a study of T cells in localized non-small cell lung cancer. Study-wide points: Investigators sequenced only a single tumor region, leaving heterogeneity possible. Longer overall survival was seen with higher T cell density measured in blood.

Germline CDR1 and CDR2: MNHEY and SVGAGI. The germline V and J ends were trimmed by 0 bases and 7 bases, with 10 bases remaining between them. The CDR3 length is 13 residues. Sequenced by immunoSEQ multiplex PCR; TCRdb stores in-frame clones only, minus some. In the table there are approximately 31,000 clones, about 80% of which are singletons. Notes on this clone: What it binds is not known.

The sample consisted of peripheral blood, taken before any cancer treatment. The TCR was taken from a male donor at least 60 years old with stage II squamous cell lung carcinoma. J is TRBJ2-7 and V is TRBV6-5; the D is unclear. The CDR3 here is CASSYSSIGEQYF. CDR3 nucleotides: TGTGCCAGCAGTTACTCGAGTATCGGGGAGCAGTACTTC.